This section outlines one TCR beta chain sequence together with its context. The data belong to a study of T cell responses to AZD1222 COVID-19 vaccine. Data came from immunoSEQ multiplex PCR; TCRdb stores just in-frame clones and leaves some out. The sample includes over 85,000 clones, about nine tenths of them seen just once. CDR3 length: 14 amino acids. Germline CDR1 MNHEY, CDR2 SMNVEV (reference sequence). Trimming pared 5 bases from V and 0 bases from J, leaving 10 bases between. This TCR derives from an adult in good health. The chain links TRBV27 to TRBJ2-5; D is perhaps TRBD1 (6 bases). The sample in question was peripheral blood, obtained on day 0 of AZD1222 vaccination. In DNA, the CDR3 is TGTGCCAGCAGTCGTCAGGGGTACCAAGAGACCCAGTACTTC. Its protein is CASSRQGYQETQYF.